The present T cell receptor (beta chain) was sequenced within a study of T cell responses to AZD1222 COVID-19 vaccine. TCRdb keeps only in-frame clones here, not all; method: immunoSEQ multiplex PCR. Here the sample spans roughly 70,000 clones, 70% to 90% being singletons. Study-wide findings and caveats: The number of AZD1222 recipients seropositive at baseline was only five or six. The sample set comprised mostly white British donors with more females, and clonal diversity was possibly underestimated. Targets within unmutated variant regions were reportedly found for nearly half of spike-specific TCRs.

V shed 0 bases, J shed 0 bases, and the junction held 3 bases outside the gene matches. This CDR3 contains 17 residues. Germline V gives CDR1 SEHNR, CDR2 FQNEAQ (reference sequence). This clone has a single count. Its antigen is not known. The sequence came from an adult who received the MenACWY meningococcal vaccine as a control. The sequencing here drew on peripheral blood, taken 28 days after the second dose of the MenACWY control vaccine. The chain combines TRBV7-9 with TRBJ2-1; 9 bases match TRBD2. Here the CDR3 DNA reads TGTGCCAGCAGCTTAGCGCGGGAGGGCCACTCCTACAATGAGCAGTTCTTC. It encodes CASSLAREGHSYNEQFF.